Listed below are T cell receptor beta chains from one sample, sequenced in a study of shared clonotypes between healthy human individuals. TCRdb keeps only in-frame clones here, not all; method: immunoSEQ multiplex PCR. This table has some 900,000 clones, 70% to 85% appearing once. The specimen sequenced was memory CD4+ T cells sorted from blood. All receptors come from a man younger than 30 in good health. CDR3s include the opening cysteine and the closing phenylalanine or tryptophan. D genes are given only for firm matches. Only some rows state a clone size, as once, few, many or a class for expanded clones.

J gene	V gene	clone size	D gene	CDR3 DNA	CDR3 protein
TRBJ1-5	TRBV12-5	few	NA	TGTGCTAGTGCCCTTGACAGGAGACAGCCCCAGCATTTT	CASALDRRQPQHF
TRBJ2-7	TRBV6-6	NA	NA	TGTGCCAGCAGTATCGGCGGCTACGAGCAGTACTTC	CASSIGGYEQYF
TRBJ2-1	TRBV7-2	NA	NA	TGTGCCAGCAGCTTCCCGGGGAATGAGCAGTTCTTC	CASSFPGNEQFF
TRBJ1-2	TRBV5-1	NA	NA	TGCGCCAGCAGCGAAGAACGGGGGAGGATGGATGGCTACACCTTC	CASSEERGRMDGYTF
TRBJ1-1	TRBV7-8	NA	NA	TGTGCCAGCAGCTCTGTCAGGTGGGGCACTGAAGCTTTCTTT	CASSSVRWGTEAFF
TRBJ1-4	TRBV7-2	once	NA	TGTGCCAGCAGCCCACGGGCCTTGTCAAATGAAAAACTGTTTTTT	CASSPRALSNEKLFF
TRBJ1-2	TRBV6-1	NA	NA	TGTGCCAGCAGTGAAGGAAGAGGGATGGATGGCTACACCTTC	CASSEGRGMDGYTF
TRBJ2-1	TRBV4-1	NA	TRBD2	TGCGCCAGCAGAGAACTAGCGGGGTTAGCAAATGAGCAGTTCTTC	CASRELAGLANEQFF
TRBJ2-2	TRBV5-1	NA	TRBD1	TGCGCCAGCAGCGCAACGGGACAGGGCACCTCCAGGAAGCTGTTTTTT	CASSATGQGTSRKLFF
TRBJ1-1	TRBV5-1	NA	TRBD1	TGCGCCAGCAGCTGGGGACAGTCGAACACTGAAGCTTTCTTT	CASSWGQSNTEAFF
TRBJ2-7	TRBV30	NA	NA	TGTGCCTGGAGTGCCACGGGTAGGGGGTTTGTCCACGAGCAGTACTTC	CAWSATGRGFVHEQYF
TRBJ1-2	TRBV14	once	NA	TGTGCCAGCAGCCAAGGGGAACGACAGTTATATGGCTACACCTTC	CASSQGERQLYGYTF
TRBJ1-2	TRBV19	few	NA	TGTGCCAGTAGTATAGCAGGAACGCTCGGCTACACCTTC	CASSIAGTLGYTF
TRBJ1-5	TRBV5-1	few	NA	TGCGCCAGCAGCTTAGGACAGAGCAATCAGCCCCAGCATTTT	CASSLGQSNQPQHF
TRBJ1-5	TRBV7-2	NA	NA	TGTGCCAGCAGTCCCGAGTCGGTGGGTTCCCAGCATTTT	CASSPESVGSQHF
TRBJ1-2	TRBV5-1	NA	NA	TGCGCCAGCAGCTTGGCAGCTAACTATGGCTACACCTTC	CASSLAANYGYTF
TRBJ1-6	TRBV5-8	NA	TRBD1	TGTGCCAGCAGTAACAGGGGCCCCAATTCACCCCTCCACTTT	CASSNRGPNSPLHF
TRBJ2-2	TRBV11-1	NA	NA	TGTGCCAGCAGCACTCCCGCCGGGTTGAACACCGGGGAGCTGTTTTTT	CASSTPAGLNTGELFF
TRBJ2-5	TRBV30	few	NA	TGTGCCTGGAGTGAAATCGACTTGTACCAAGAGACCCAGTACTTC	CAWSEIDLYQETQYF
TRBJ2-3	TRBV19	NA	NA	TGTGCCAGTACTCCCCGAGGGGGGGGAAACACAGATACGCAGTATTTT	CASTPRGGGNTDTQYF
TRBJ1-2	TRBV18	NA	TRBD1	TGTGCCAGCTCACCAGGGCAGGGGGCTTCGAGTGGCTACACCTTC	CASSPGQGASSGYTF
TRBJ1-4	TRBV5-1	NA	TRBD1	TGCGCCAGCAGCGCTGAGGGGCGACAGGGTACTGAAAAACTGTTTTTT	CASSAEGRQGTEKLFF
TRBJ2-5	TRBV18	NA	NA	TGTGCCAGCTCACCCGGCTCCCGGGGGAGTGGGGAGACCCAGTACTTC	CASSPGSRGSGETQYF
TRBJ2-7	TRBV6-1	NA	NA	TGTGCCAGCAGTGAGGGAGGCACCCTCGGCTCCTACGAGCAGTACTTC	CASSEGGTLGSYEQYF
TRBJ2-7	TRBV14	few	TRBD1	TGTGCCAGCCGGTCGGGACAGGACGCCTACGAGCAGTACTTC	CASRSGQDAYEQYF
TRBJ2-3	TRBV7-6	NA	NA	TGTGCCAGCAGCTCCCCAGGGAGGTCAGATACGCAGTATTTT	CASSSPGRSDTQYF
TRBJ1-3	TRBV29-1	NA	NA	TGCAGCGTTGAAGTCGGTGGAAACACCATATATTTT	CSVEVGGNTIYF
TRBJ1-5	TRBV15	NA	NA	TGTGCCACCAGCAGAGAACAGGGCCAGAATCAGCCCCAGCATTTT	CATSREQGQNQPQHF
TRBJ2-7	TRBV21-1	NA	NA	TGTGCCAGCAGCAAAGCGCTGGAGACTAGCGGCCTCGGCACCTACGAGCAGTACTTC	CASSKALETSGLGTYEQYF
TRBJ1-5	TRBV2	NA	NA	TGTGCCAGCAGTGAAGCGCTTCCCCAGGGCGGACAGCCCCAGCATTTT	CASSEALPQGGQPQHF
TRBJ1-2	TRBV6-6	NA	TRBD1	TGTGCCAGCAGTGCACGACAGGGCGAGAGCTACACCTTC	CASSARQGESYTF
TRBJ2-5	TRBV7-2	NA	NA	TGTGCCAGCAGCTTAGTATCCGGGGTCCAAGAGACCCAGTACTTC	CASSLVSGVQETQYF
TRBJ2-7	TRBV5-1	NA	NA	TGCGCCAGCAGTGAGGGGAGCTCCTACGAGCAGTACTTC	CASSEGSSYEQYF
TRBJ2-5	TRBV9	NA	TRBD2	TGTGCCAGCAGCGGTAGCGGGGGGCCCTGGGAGACCCAGTACTTC	CASSGSGGPWETQYF
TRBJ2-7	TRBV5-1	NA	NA	TGCGCCAGCAGCGACCACGGGGCCCTAGCCTCCTACGAGCAGTACTTC	CASSDHGALASYEQYF
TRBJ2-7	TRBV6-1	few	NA	TGTGCCAGCAGTGAATTCTACGAGCAGTACTTC	CASSEFYEQYF
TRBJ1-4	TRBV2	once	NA	TGTGCCAGCAGTGGGCTGGGAGGGGGTGAAAAACTGTTTTTT	CASSGLGGGEKLFF
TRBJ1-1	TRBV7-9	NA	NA	TGTGCCAGCAGCTCTGTCCGAGCTGAAGCTTTCTTT	CASSSVRAEAFF
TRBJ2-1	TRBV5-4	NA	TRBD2	TGTGCCAGCAGCTTCGAGCGGGCTAGCGGGACCAATGAGCAGTTCTTC	CASSFERASGTNEQFF
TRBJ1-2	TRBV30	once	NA	TGTTCCTCAGATTCTAACTATGGCTACACCTTC	CSSDSNYGYTF
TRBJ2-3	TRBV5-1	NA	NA	TGCGCCAGCAGCTTGGGACTACCTGGCACAGATACGCAGTATTTT	CASSLGLPGTDTQYF
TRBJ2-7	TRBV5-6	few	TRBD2	TGTGCCAGCAGCTTTTATAGCGGGTCGAGCTCCTACGAGCAGTACTTC	CASSFYSGSSSYEQYF
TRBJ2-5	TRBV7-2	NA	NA	TGTGCCAGCAGCGTCCAAGAGACCCAGTACTTC	CASSVQETQYF
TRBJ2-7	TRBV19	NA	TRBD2	TGTGCCAGTAGTACGACTAGCGGGAGGGCCATACCAGCCGAGCAGTACTTC	CASSTTSGRAIPAEQYF
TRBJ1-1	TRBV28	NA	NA	TGTGCCAGCAGTTTAGGCAGGGTTCGGACTGAAGCTTTCTTT	CASSLGRVRTEAFF
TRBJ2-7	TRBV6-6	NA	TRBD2	TGTGCCAGCAGTCCCCTGGGTAGCGGGGGGACCTACGAGCAGTACTTC	CASSPLGSGGTYEQYF
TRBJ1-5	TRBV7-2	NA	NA	TGTGCCAGCAGCTACGGGCCGATGAATCAGCCCCAGCATTTT	CASSYGPMNQPQHF
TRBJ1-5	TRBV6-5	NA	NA	TGTGCCAGCAGGCCGACCGGAAATCAGCCCCAGCATTTT	CASRPTGNQPQHF
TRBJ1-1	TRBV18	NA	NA	TGTGCCAGCTCACCTCCCTTGAACACTGAAGCTTTCTTT	CASSPPLNTEAFF
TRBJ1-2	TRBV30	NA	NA	TGTGCCTGGGTGCAGTTGCGGGGCTATGGCTACACCTTC	CAWVQLRGYGYTF
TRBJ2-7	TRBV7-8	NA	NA	TGTGCCAGCAGCTTAGTAATCTTGGGGAGCGAGCAGTACTTC	CASSLVILGSEQYF
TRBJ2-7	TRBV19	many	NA	TGTGCCAGTAGCCCGGACTTCTCCTACGAGCAGTACTTC	CASSPDFSYEQYF
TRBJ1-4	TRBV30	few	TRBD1	TGTGCCGTGACAGGGAATAATGAAAAACTGTTTTTT	CAVTGNNEKLFF
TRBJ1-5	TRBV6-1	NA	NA	TGTGCCAGCACCCCGGCGGCAGTAAGCAATCAGCCCCAGCATTTT	CASTPAAVSNQPQHF
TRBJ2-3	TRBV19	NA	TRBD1	TGTGCCAGTAAAGGGGGCTACACAGATACGCAGTATTTT	CASKGGYTDTQYF